The 24 T cell receptor beta chains given below trace back to one sample, sequenced in a study of T cell responses to AZD1222 COVID-19 vaccine. The repertoire was sequenced with immunoSEQ multiplex PCR; TCRdb's copy has only in-frame clones and lacks some. The sample lists 100,000 to 150,000 clones; roughly nine tenths were seen once. The sample consisted of peripheral blood, taken on day 0 of AZD1222 vaccination. The receptor set was obtained from an adult in good health.

The chain uses TRBV9 and TRBJ1-2; a possible D gene is TRBD1 (5 bases). V lost 0 bases and J lost 2, with 11 bases in between. Germline CDR1 SGDLS, CDR2 YYNGEE. This CDR3 is 15 amino acids long. This CDR3 reads CASSVVGGSNYGYTF. The CDR3 DNA reads as TGTGCCAGCAGCGTAGTTGGGGGTTCAAACTATGGCTACACCTTC.

The chain uses TRBV4-3 and TRBJ1-1; D not resolved. V lost 1 base and J lost 2, with 5 bases in between. CDR3 length: 13 residues. Germline CDR1 is LGHNA and CDR2 is YSLEER. CDR3 residues: CASSQGPNTEAFF. CDR3 in DNA: TGCGCCAGCAGCCAAGGACCCAACACTGAAGCTTTCTTT.

The CDR3 nucleotides read TGTGCCAGCAGCCGGGACGCGACCGGGGAGCTGTTTTTT. The encoded protein is CASSRDATGELFF. This chain connects TRBV7-2 to TRBJ2-2; the D gene could be TRBD1 or TRBD2 (5 bases each). Germline CDR1 SGHTA, CDR2 FQGNSA. This CDR3 is 13 amino acids long. V lost 5 bases and J lost 5, with 9 bases in between.

The genes are TRBV6-5 and TRBJ1-2; 8 bases fit TRBD1. The CDR3 is 13 amino acids. Losses at the gene ends were 2 bases for V and 7 bases for J; bases not matched to a gene: 3. Per germline, CDR1 MNHEY and CDR2 SVGAGI. The CDR3 DNA sequence: TGTGCCAGCAGTTACGGACAGGGAGGTGGCTACACCTTC. The encoded protein is CASSYGQGGGYTF.

The V and J genes are TRBV7-3 and TRBJ2-7; D is unresolved. The germline gives CDR1 SGHTA, CDR2 FQGTGA. Deletions cut 4 bases from V and 2 bases from J, with 12 bases between. The CDR3 is 14 residues long. Written as DNA, the CDR3 is TGTGCCAGCAGCTCATATATGGGTCCCTACGAGCAGTACTTC. Its translation: CASSSYMGPYEQYF.

In this sample, this clone turned up a few times. This chain joins TRBV7-2 and TRBJ1-3, with unresolved D. CDR1 is SGHTA, CDR2 FQGNSA, per germline. The germline V and J ends were trimmed by 5 bases and 4 bases, with 24 bases remaining between them. The CDR3 is 18 amino acids. The CDR3 DNA follows: TGTGCCAGCAGCCTCTTGATGTCGGGCGGCCGGCAGGGAAACACCATATATTTT. Protein product: CASSLLMSGGRQGNTIYF.

Only a few counts were recorded for this clone. The chain has TRBV29-1 and TRBJ2-1; D possibly corresponds to TRBD1 (5 bases). Per the germline V gene, CDR1 is SQVTM and CDR2 is ANQGSEA. This CDR3 contains 13 residues. The V end lost 4 bases, the J end lost 5 bases, and 12 bases lay between the germline ends. CDR3 in DNA: TGCAGCGTTGTTTTGCAGGGTAACAATGAGCAGTTCTTC. Translated, it gives CSVVLQGNNEQFF.

The J gene is TRBJ1-1, the V gene TRBV18; 12 bases match TRBD1. V trimming: 5 bases; J trimming: 6 bases; junction bases outside the gene matches: 7. The CDR3 runs to 15 residues. Germline values: CDR1 KGHSH, CDR2 LQKENI. CDR3 in amino acids: CASSSGTGGVSEAFF. CDR3 DNA sequence: TGTGCCAGCTCATCCGGGACAGGGGGCGTCTCTGAAGCTTTCTTT.

This clone showed up just once. The chain combines TRBV6-5 with TRBJ1-1, with TRBD1 identical over 7 bases. There are 14 residues in the CDR3. Losses at the gene ends were 7 bases for V and 6 bases for J; bases not matched to a gene: 11. Germline CDR1 is MNHEY and CDR2 is SVGAGI. The CDR3 protein is CASNKQGRRAEAFF. The CDR3 DNA follows: TGTGCCAGCAATAAACAGGGGAGAAGAGCTGAAGCTTTCTTT.

J is TRBJ1-6 and V is TRBV3-1 (or the pseudogene TRBV3-2), with D hard to call. V was clipped by 1 base and J by 8 bases, with 6 bases between them. CDR1 LGHDT and CDR2 YNNKEL come from the germline V gene (reference sequence). The CDR3 sequence is 13 residues long. For the CDR3, the DNA is TGTGCCAGCAGCCAAGGGCGGGATTCACCCCTCCACTTT. This codes for CASSQGRDSPLHF.

The J gene is TRBJ1-2, the V gene TRBV7-9; 7 nucleotides align to TRBD1. CDR1 and CDR2 (germline): SEHNR, FQNEAQ (reference sequence). The CDR3 is 12 residues long. The V gene end was trimmed by 5 bases and the J gene end by 9 bases; junction bases not matched to a gene: 6. DNA for the CDR3: TGTGCCAGCAGCCGACAGGGATTGAGCTACACCTTC. Its protein is CASSRQGLSYTF. The variable domain in full, with the rest retrieved from reference TRBV7-9 and TRBJ1-2, is DTGVSQNPRHKITKRGQNVTFRCDPISEHNRLYWYRQTLGQGPEFLTYFQNEAQLEKSRLLSDRFSAERPKGSFSTLEIQRTEQGDSAMYLCASSRQGLSYTFGSGTRLTVV.

The chain recombines TRBV13 with TRBJ1-1, with a tentative D call TRBD1 (5 bases). V was pared by 5 bases and J by 0 bases, with 16 bases between. The length of the CDR3 is 16 residues. CDR1 PRHDT and CDR2 FYEKMQ come from the germline V gene (reference sequence). The CDR3 region has the DNA TGTGCCAGCAGCCCCTCCGGGGGGGACCTGAACACTGAAGCTTTCTTT. Its translation is CASSPSGGDLNTEAFF.

The V gene is TRBV29-1, the J gene TRBJ1-5; unclear D gene. CDR1 SQVTM and CDR2 ANQGSEA come from the germline V gene. The CDR3 is 14 residues long. V lost 8 bases and J lost 6, with 20 bases in between. The CDR3 nucleotides read TGCAGCACCCACTCGGTCCTCGGCCCTCAGCCCCAGCATTTT. It is translated as CSTHSVLGPQPQHF.

CDR3 nucleotide sequence: TGTGCCAGCAGTTTAACCCAGGCCGGTCGGGGCCTACAGTACTTC. It encodes CASSLTQAGRGLQYF. This rearrangement joins TRBV28 to TRBJ2-7; either TRBD1 or TRBD2 may fit D (5 bases each). The germline CDR1 and CDR2 sequences are MDHEN and SYDVKM. This CDR3 has 15 amino acids. The V gene lost 2 bases and the J gene lost 10 bases, with 21 bases spanning the gap.

This sequence joins TRBV29-1 and TRBJ2-2, with TRBD2 matching over 7 bases. Looked up from germline, CDR1 is SQVTM and CDR2 is ANQGSEA. V was clipped by 4 bases and J by 4 bases; unmatched bases: 3. The CDR3 consists of 13 residues. The CDR3 DNA reads as TGCAGCGTTGGACTAGCTATCACCGGGGAGCTGTTTTTT. It encodes CSVGLAITGELFF.

The chain carries TRBV27 and TRBJ1-6; D unclear. The CDR3 extends over 15 amino acids. Germline values: CDR1 MNHEY, CDR2 SMNVEV (reference sequence). The germline V and J ends were trimmed by 4 bases and 7 bases, with 14 bases remaining between them. For the CDR3, the DNA is TGTGCCAGCAGTTCTGGAGAGGTAAAAAATTCACCCCTCCACTTT. The encoded protein is CASSSGEVKNSPLHF.

This chain uses TRBV28 with TRBJ1-5; D remains ambiguous. The germline CDR1 and CDR2 sequences are MDHEN and SYDVKM. The CDR3 length is 15 residues. V was trimmed by 6 bases and J by 6 bases, leaving 18 bases between them. For the CDR3, the DNA is TGTGCCAGCAGGAAGATCTTGGGTGAGGGTCAGCCCCAGCATTTT. Its translation: CASRKILGEGQPQHF.

The J gene is TRBJ2-7, the V gene TRBV4-3; D is ambiguous. The CDR3 contains 16 residues. V gave up 0 bases and J gave up 0 bases, with 12 bases separating them. Germline CDR1 is LGHNA and CDR2 is YSLEER. The CDR3 nucleotides read TGCGCCAGCAGCCAAGATCTTTTGGCGAGCTCCTACGAGCAGTACTTC. As protein: CASSQDLLASSYEQYF.

V usage is TRBV7-8 and J usage is TRBJ2-7; D remains ambiguous. Trimming pared 5 bases from V and 2 bases from J, leaving 7 bases between. This CDR3 contains 12 residues. Germline V CDR1 and CDR2: SGHVS, FQNEAQ. This chain's CDR3 is CASSQQPYEQYF. In DNA form, the CDR3 reads TGTGCCAGCAGCCAACAGCCCTACGAGCAGTACTTC.

This clone was picked up a small number of times. The chain employs TRBV6-4 and TRBJ2-3; 7 bases are a match to TRBD1. This CDR3 is built from 15 residues. CDR1 and CDR2 from the germline V gene are MRHNA and SNTAGT. Losses at the gene ends were 6 bases for V and 2 bases for J; bases not matched to a gene: 8. The CDR3 nucleotides are TGTGCCAGCAGCCGTGAGGGGGCCAACACAGATACGCAGTATTTT. Translating gives CASSREGANTDTQYF.

This rearrangement joins TRBV5-4 to TRBJ1-2; 9 bases are a match to TRBD1. This CDR3 spans 17 amino acids. Germline V lookup: CDR1 SGHNT, CDR2 YYREEE (reference sequence). Unmatched junction bases numbered 14, after V lost 4 bases and J lost 4 bases. Written as DNA, the CDR3 is TGTGCCAGCAGCGGGGGACAGGGAGGATATAATCTCTATGGCTACACCTTC. Translation gives CASSGGQGGYNLYGYTF. Full variable domain (remainder filled in from reference TRBV5-4 and TRBJ1-2): ETGVTQSPTHLIKTRGQQVTLRCSSQSGHNTVSWYQQALGQGPQFIFQYYREEENGRGNFPPRFSGLQFPNYSSELNVNALELDDSALYLCASSGGQGGYNLYGYTFGSGTRLTVV.

The V and J genes are TRBV5-1 and TRBJ2-7, with 9 bases that match TRBD1. In germline, CDR1 is SGHRS, CDR2 YFSETQ. Germline trimming cut 4 bases from V and 0 bases from J; bases unmatched to any gene: 5. The CDR3 loop spans 15 amino acids. CDR3 DNA: TGCGCCAGCAGCATCCGGACAGGGGCCTCCTACGAGCAGTACTTC. This encodes CASSIRTGASYEQYF.

V and J are TRBV16 and TRBJ2-5, with 15 bases aligning to TRBD2. J gave up 2 bases and V 8 bases, and 3 bases lay outside the gene matches. CDR1 and CDR2 (germline): KGHSY, FQNENV. CDR3 length: 15 residues. CDR3 in amino acids: CASVGTSGRQETQYF. The CDR3 bases are TGTGCCAGCGTCGGGACTAGCGGGAGGCAAGAGACCCAGTACTTC.

The chain employs TRBV7-9 and TRBJ2-2; 9 positions agree with TRBD2. Trimming removed 5 bases from V and 6 bases from J; junction bases left unmatched: 10. The CDR3 sequence is 16 residues long. Germline CDR1 and CDR2: SEHNR and FQNEAQ (reference sequence). CDR3 protein: CASSRFLREGAGELFF. The CDR3 DNA reads as TGTGCCAGCAGCCGGTTTTTGCGGGAGGGCGCCGGGGAGCTGTTTTTT.